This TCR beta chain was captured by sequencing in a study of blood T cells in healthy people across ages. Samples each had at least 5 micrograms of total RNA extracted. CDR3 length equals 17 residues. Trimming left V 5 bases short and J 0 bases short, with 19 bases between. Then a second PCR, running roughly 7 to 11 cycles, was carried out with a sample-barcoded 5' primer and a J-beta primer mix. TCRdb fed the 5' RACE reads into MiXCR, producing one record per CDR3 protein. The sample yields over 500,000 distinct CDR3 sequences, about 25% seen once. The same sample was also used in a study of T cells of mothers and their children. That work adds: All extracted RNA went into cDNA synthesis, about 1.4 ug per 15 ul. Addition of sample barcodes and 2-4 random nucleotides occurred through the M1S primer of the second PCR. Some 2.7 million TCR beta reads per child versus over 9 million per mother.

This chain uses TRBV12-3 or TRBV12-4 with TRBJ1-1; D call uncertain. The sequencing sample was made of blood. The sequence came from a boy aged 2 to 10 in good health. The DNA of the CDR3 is TGTGCCAGCAGTATGGTTGGATGGCCACCCCTGAACACTGAAGCTTTCTTT. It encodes CASSMVGWPPLNTEAFF.